The 10 T cell receptor beta chains given below trace back to one sample, sequenced in a study of blood T cell repertoires in COVID-19. Measured with immunoSEQ multiplex PCR; TCRdb has only the in-frame clones, and not every one. This sample has 35,000 to 50,000 clones; around 94% occur once, and the top ten carry about 8.3%. Sample: peripheral blood. All receptors derive from a man between 50 and 59 years old with active COVID-19.

The genes are TRBV5-1 and TRBJ2-5, with 7 bases identical to TRBD2. Germline CDR1 SGHRS, CDR2 YFSETQ. Germline trimming cut 4 bases from V and 2 bases from J; bases unmatched to any gene: 8. The CDR3 totals 15 residues. The CDR3: CASSRSGTNQETQYF. The CDR3 nucleotides are TGCGCCAGCAGCAGATCCGGGACTAATCAAGAGACCCAGTACTTC.

The chain has TRBV2 and TRBJ2-3; TRBD1 might be the D (5 bases). V was cut by 1 base and J by 3 bases, with 11 bases left in between. CDR3 length: 15 amino acids. Germline loops: CDR1 SNHLY, CDR2 FYNNEI. The CDR3 sequence: CASSEGRPGTDTQYF. CDR3 DNA sequence: TGTGCCAGCAGTGAAGGTCGGCCAGGGACAGATACGCAGTATTTT.

CDR3 in DNA: TGTGCCAGCAGTTTATTTTCAGAAAATCAGCCCCAGCATTTT. Translated: CASSLFSENQPQHF. This chain links TRBV28 with TRBJ1-5, with unresolved D. The CDR3 is made up of 14 amino acids. With 1 base removed from V and 4 bases from J, the gap between germline ends came to 8 bases. The germline V gene encodes CDR1 MDHEN and CDR2 SYDVKM.

The rearrangement joins TRBV18 to TRBJ1-1; perhaps TRBD1 as D (6 bases). V was clipped by 6 bases and J by 8 bases, with 19 bases between them. CDR1 KGHSH and CDR2 LQKENI come from the germline V gene. The CDR3 loop spans 14 amino acids. CDR3 region: CASSVQGQGDEAFF. In DNA, the CDR3 is TGTGCCAGCTCTGTTCAGGGGCAAGGGGACGAAGCTTTCTTT.

This clone has just a few counts. The gene calls are TRBV2 and TRBJ1-6; D not certain. The CDR3 covers 12 residues. Per the germline V gene, CDR1 is SNHLY and CDR2 is FYNNEI. Trimming shortened V by 6 bases and J by 11 bases, and 11 bases separated the two germline ends. The CDR3 spells CASRSGKTPLHF. The DNA of the CDR3 is TGTGCCAGCAGGTCCGGGAAGACACCCCTCCACTTT.

This rearrangement joins TRBV27 to TRBJ1-1; D uncertain. Trimming pared 6 bases from V and 7 bases from J, leaving 15 bases between. The CDR3 loop spans 13 amino acids. Germline lookup yields CDR1 MNHEY and CDR2 SMNVEV (reference sequence). The CDR3 spells CASRPSRENEAFF. The CDR3 bases are TGTGCCAGCAGGCCGTCGAGGGAGAATGAAGCTTTCTTT.

The chain links TRBV5-1 to TRBJ2-5, with TRBD2 matching 14 bases. The CDR3 contains 16 residues. The germline gives CDR1 SGHRS, CDR2 YFSETQ. J lost 4 bases, V lost 7 bases, and 9 bases had no gene match. The CDR3 DNA sequence: TGCGCCAGCGTTGCCGGGACTAGCGGGAGTGGAGAGACCCAGTACTTC. This gives the protein CASVAGTSGSGETQYF.

The J gene is TRBJ1-3, the V gene TRBV12-3 or TRBV12-4; no clear D. The CDR3 length is 13 residues. V was trimmed by 6 bases and J by 8 bases, leaving 14 bases between them. CDR3 sequence (DNA): TGTGCCAGCAGCCCCCCCGGGAGTGACACCATATATTTT. The encoded protein is CASSPPGSDTIYF.

The J gene is TRBJ2-1, the V gene TRBV9, with TRBD1 as a possible D gene (6 bases). With 0 bases removed from V and 9 bases from J, the gap between germline ends came to 19 bases. Germline V lookup: CDR1 SGDLS, CDR2 YYNGEE. This CDR3 comprises 16 residues. CDR3 DNA: TGTGCCAGCAGCGTAGGAGAAGTCAGGGGTAGAAGTGAGCAGTTCTTC. It yields the protein CASSVGEVRGRSEQFF.

As DNA, the CDR3 is TGTGCCAGCAGTCGCGAGTATGGCTACACCTTC. Translated: CASSREYGYTF. The rearrangement joins TRBV6-2 or TRBV6-3 to TRBJ1-2; D remains unclear. The CDR3 extends over 11 amino acids. V was clipped by 5 bases and J by 5 bases, with 6 bases between them. CDR1 MNHEY and CDR2 SVGEGT come from the germline V gene.